This TCR beta chain was documented in a study of early T cells in non-severe SARS-CoV-2 infection. Trimming at V came to 1 base and at J to 5 bases, leaving 9 bases not matched to a gene. Germline values: CDR1 SGHVS, CDR2 FNYEAQ. The CDR3 has 17 amino acids. Each cDNA molecule carried a unique molecular identifier. TCRdb re-called the 5' RACE reads through MiXCR, storing one row per CDR3 protein. The sample lists 53,000 or so distinct CDR3 sequences, roughly 12% seen once, with about 2.5% in the top ten. The chain has TRBV7-6 and TRBJ2-2, with TRBD2 matching 8 bases. The receptor was isolated from an adult who was a healthcare worker with PCR-confirmed SARS-CoV-2 infection or an uninfected control (not recorded which). Specimen: whole blood, collected at baseline. The DNA for the CDR3 is TGTGCCAGCAGCTTAGGTCTGGCGGGAGGTGTGACCGGGGAGCTGTTTTTT. Its protein product is CASSLGLAGGVTGELFF.